The next 20 T cell receptor beta chains were all read from a single sample in a study of regulatory T cells in long-lasting Graves disease. With iRepertoire HTBI primers and Arm-PCR of CDR3 regions, TCR beta libraries were built. TCRdb processed the multiplex PCR reads anew with MiXCR; each CDR3 protein has one entry. Of hundreds of thousands of distinct CDR3 sequences listed, around 20% are singletons. Sample time point: persistent/refractory GD, antithyroid drugs over 5 years with positive TRAb. RNA isolated from PBMCs was used to make the TCR library. The input for sequencing was peripheral blood mononuclear cells (PBMCs), taken when the disease was refractory, from a patient treated with antithyroid drugs. The receptors shown here come from a female donor with Graves disease.

With respect to this clonotype: This may be a read error, as it is one base from a much larger clone. V is TRBV6-1 and J is TRBJ1-1, with TRBD1 as a possible D gene (5 bases). Germline V CDR1 and CDR2: MNHNS, SASEGT. The ends were cut back, 3 bases at V and 4 bases at J, with 12 bases in the middle. The CDR3 contains 14 residues. CDR3 in amino acids: CASSESSGGTEAFF. The CDR3 DNA reads as TGTGCCAGCAGTGAGTCGTCGGGGGGCACTGAAGCTTTCTTT.

This clonotype was recorded a few times. The V and J genes are TRBV29-1 and TRBJ2-2; no clear D gene. Germline loops: CDR1 SQVTM, CDR2 ANQGSEA. Between the trimmed V and J ends, which lost 7 bases and 2 bases, there was a span of 14 bases. The CDR3 is made up of 14 amino acids. In DNA, the CDR3 is TGCAGCGGCATAACTTCAGCTAACACCGGGGAGCTGTTTTTT. It is translated as CSGITSANTGELFF.

This clonotype showed up many times. The chain carries TRBV7-2 and TRBJ2-7, with TRBD2 matching 9 bases. The CDR3 has 14 amino acids. The junction had 4 bases not matched to a gene; V was cut back by 5 bases and J by 2 bases. The V gene's germline CDR1 is SGHTA and CDR2 FQGNSA. The DNA for the CDR3 is TGTGCCAGCAGCCCGTTAGCGGGAGCCTACGAGCAGTACTTC. As protein: CASSPLAGAYEQYF.

With respect to this clonotype: Given a much more abundant clone one base away, this may be a read error. This chain uses TRBV2 with TRBJ2-2; D gene uncertain. V was pared by 2 bases and J by 4 bases, with 11 bases between. Per germline, CDR1 SNHLY and CDR2 FYNNEI. This CDR3 contains 15 residues. This CDR3 is CASSELWIGTGELFF. The CDR3 nucleotides read TGTGCCAGCAGTGAACTTTGGATAGGCACCGGGGAGCTGTTTTTT.

A remark on this clonotype: A read error may explain this, as a much larger clone is one base away. The rearrangement joins TRBV20-1 to TRBJ2-7; D is perhaps TRBD1 or TRBD2 (6 bases each). Germline lookup yields CDR1 DFQATT and CDR2 SNEGSKA (reference sequence). The CDR3 extends over 12 amino acids. This CDR3 is CNASEGGYEQYF. The DNA for the CDR3 is TGCAATGCTAGCGAGGGGGGATACGAGCAGTACTTC.

A few counts support this clonotype. The rearrangement uses TRBV7-2 and TRBJ2-3; no clear D gene. In germline, CDR1 is SGHTA, CDR2 FQGNSA. This CDR3 contains 13 residues. V was shortened by 5 bases and J by 1 base, with 7 bases between the two germline ends. CDR3 nucleotide sequence: TGTGCCAGCAGCGAACATGGCACAGATACGCAGTATTTT. Its protein product is CASSEHGTDTQYF.

This clonotype has ten or more counts. V and J are TRBV28 and TRBJ1-1; D remains unclear. Germline V gene sequence: CDR1 MDHEN, CDR2 SYDVKM. V was pared by 8 bases and J by 0 bases, with 16 bases between. This CDR3 contains 15 residues. CDR3 residues: CASRGVQGMNTEAFF. DNA for the CDR3: TGTGCCAGCCGAGGAGTACAAGGGATGAACACTGAAGCTTTCTTT.

This clonotype was observed at least ten times. The J gene is TRBJ2-7, the V gene TRBV5-1; TRBD1 aligns across 9 bases. The CDR3 runs 16 residues. V dropped 0 bases and J dropped 1; count of bases not matched to a gene: 5. Germline V gene sequence: CDR1 SGHRS, CDR2 YFSETQ. The CDR3 sequence: CASSLEGTGISYEQYF. In nucleotides, the CDR3 is TGCGCCAGCAGCTTGGAGGGGACAGGGATTTCCTACGAGCAGTACTTC. The variable domain in full, with the rest retrieved from reference TRBV5-1 and TRBJ2-7, is KAGVTQTPRYLIKTRGQQVTLSCSPISGHRSVSWYQQTPGQGLQFLFEYFSETQRNKGNFPGRFSGRQFSNSRSEMNVSTLELGDSALYLCASSLEGTGISYEQYFGPGTRLTVT.

The V and J genes are TRBV19 and TRBJ2-1; tentatively, D is TRBD1 (5 bases). V gave up 9 bases and J gave up 1 base, with 16 bases separating them. Germline lookup yields CDR1 LNHDA and CDR2 SQIVND (reference sequence). This CDR3 has 15 amino acids. CDR3 region: CASRDGQGSYNEQFF. CDR3 DNA sequence: TGTGCCAGCAGAGATGGGCAGGGATCCTACAATGAGCAGTTCTTC.

The V and J genes are TRBV11-2 and TRBJ2-1; the D gene is possibly TRBD2 (6 bases). The germline V gene encodes CDR1 SGHAT and CDR2 FQNNGV. CDR3 length: 13 residues. Trimming left V 1 base short and J 9 bases short, with 10 bases between. The CDR3 loop is CASSLALAIEQFF. The CDR3 DNA is TGTGCCAGCAGCTTAGCGCTAGCGATTGAGCAGTTCTTC.

This clonotype was picked up many times. The chain joins TRBV10-3 to TRBJ2-7; D is perhaps TRBD1 (6 bases). With 10 bases removed from V and 0 bases from J, the gap between germline ends came to 16 bases. The CDR3 has 14 residues. Per the germline V gene, CDR1 is ENHRY and CDR2 is SYGVKD. The CDR3 is CATAQGSSSYEQYF. The CDR3 coding sequence is TGTGCCACCGCCCAGGGGTCAAGCTCCTACGAGCAGTACTTC.

The V call is TRBV29-1, the J call TRBJ1-2, with 9 bases aligning to TRBD1. CDR1 is SQVTM and CDR2 is ANQGSEA in the germline V gene. V lost 6 bases and J lost 8; bases outside the gene matches: 10. The CDR3 sequence is 13 residues long. The CDR3 DNA reads TGCAGCGTGGGGGACAGGGTGATACAGGGCTACACCTTC. The encoded protein is CSVGDRVIQGYTF.

The V gene is TRBV27, the J gene TRBJ2-5; TRBD1 matches at 7 bases. CDR1 and CDR2 (germline): MNHEY, SMNVEV (reference sequence). With 6 bases clipped from V and 5 bases from J, the junction kept 9 bases outside the gene matches. The CDR3 is 14 residues long. In DNA, the CDR3 is TGTGCCAGCAGCCATACAGGGGTAGGGGAGACCCAGTACTTC. This sequence encodes CASSHTGVGETQYF.

The rearrangement uses TRBV20-1 and TRBJ2-7; the D gene could be TRBD1 or TRBD2 (5 bases each). V lost 0 bases, J lost 5 bases, and 14 bases lay in between. CDR1 is DFQATT and CDR2 is SNEGSKA in the germline V gene (reference sequence). The CDR3 sequence is 14 residues long. The CDR3: CSARDPRGFDEQYF. The CDR3 nucleotides are TGCAGTGCTAGAGACCCCCGGGGCTTCGACGAGCAGTACTTC.

This clonotype occurred many times. The J gene is TRBJ2-7, the V gene TRBV10-3, with 8 bases identical to TRBD2. There are 16 residues in the CDR3. Looked up from germline, CDR1 is ENHRY and CDR2 is SYGVKD. V trimming: 4 bases; J trimming: 0 bases; junction bases outside the gene matches: 8. CDR3 sequence: CAISGASGLASYEQYF. CDR3 coding DNA: TGTGCCATCAGTGGGGCTAGCGGGTTAGCCTCCTACGAGCAGTACTTC.

This clonotype was counted between two and nine times. This chain joins TRBV7-3 and TRBJ2-7; 9 nucleotides match TRBD2. Trimming at V came to 1 base and at J to 3 bases, leaving 7 bases not matched to a gene. Germline V gives CDR1 SGHTA, CDR2 FQGTGA. The CDR3 is 16 residues long. CDR3 DNA: TGTGCCAGCAGCTTAAGCGGGGGGGCGGTAGTCTACGAGCAGTACTTC. As protein: CASSLSGGAVVYEQYF.

The chain combines TRBV5-4 with TRBJ2-5; TRBD2 agrees at 7 bases. After removal of 0 bases from V and 4 bases from J, the junction contained 9 bases not matched to a gene. Germline V lookup: CDR1 SGHNT, CDR2 YYREEE (reference sequence). The CDR3 is made up of 16 amino acids. As DNA, the CDR3 is TGTGCCAGCAGCTTGGGCGGGAGTTCTTATGGAGAGACCCAGTACTTC. Translated: CASSLGGSSYGETQYF.

This chain uses TRBV10-3 with TRBJ2-7; 8 bases map to TRBD1. In germline, CDR1 is ENHRY, CDR2 SYGVKD. Losses at the gene ends were 2 bases for V and 8 bases for J; bases not matched to a gene: 5. The length of the CDR3 is 13 residues. CDR3 amino acids: CAISELQGVKQYF. The CDR3, as DNA: TGTGCCATCAGTGAGCTACAGGGGGTCAAGCAGTACTTC.

The chain links TRBV20-1 to TRBJ1-2; D is unresolved. Germline lookup yields CDR1 DFQATT and CDR2 SNEGSKA (reference sequence). This CDR3 has 12 residues. Trimming shortened V by 5 bases and J by 5 bases, and 12 bases separated the two germline ends. The CDR3 nucleotides are TGCAGTGCTCCTACAGAGATTTATGGCTACACCTTC. Encoded protein: CSAPTEIYGYTF.

This clonotype appeared a single time. The chain is built from TRBV29-1 and TRBJ2-7, with D maybe TRBD1 (7 bases). The CDR3 spans 13 residues. Trimming took off 7 bases at V and 0 bases at J, with 13 bases between the two ends. Germline lookup yields CDR1 SQVTM and CDR2 ANQGSEA. The CDR3 DNA sequence: TGCAGCGCAGGGGGGAGTAGCTCCTACGAGCAGTACTTC. Protein: CSAGGSSSYEQYF.